These 29 T cell receptor beta chains were sequenced from one sample in a study of OX40 agonist ivuxolimab in advanced cancers. Profiling relied on immunoSEQ multiplex PCR, and the TCRdb table lists in-frame clones only, not all of them. Of roughly 64,000 clones listed, around 84% are singletons. The source was CD4+ or CD8+ T cells sorted from blood, collected in a trial of the OX40 agonist ivuxolimab. These receptors all stem from an adult with an advanced solid tumor such as melanoma, head and neck, liver or kidney cancer.

This chain's CDR3 is CSVEGQGRSGYTF. DNA for the CDR3: TGCAGCGTTGAGGGACAGGGGCGGAGTGGCTACACCTTC. The V call is TRBV29-1, the J call TRBJ1-2; 10 bases are shared with TRBD1. CDR1 SQVTM and CDR2 ANQGSEA come from the germline V gene. CDR3 length equals 13 residues. The ends lost 3 bases at V and 7 bases at J; junction bases unmatched: 5.

This chain connects TRBV5-1 to TRBJ1-1; 9 bases fit TRBD1. This CDR3 has 14 residues. V dropped 4 bases and J dropped 0; count of bases not matched to a gene: 1. CDR1 and CDR2 from the germline V gene are SGHRS and YFSETQ. The CDR3 DNA reads TGCGCCAGCAGCGGGACAGGGTTGAACACTGAAGCTTTCTTT. Residues: CASSGTGLNTEAFF.

This clone appeared a few times. The gene calls are TRBV29-1 and TRBJ1-2, with 7 bases lining up with TRBD1. The germline V gene has CDR1 SQVTM and CDR2 ANQGSEA. V shed 6 bases and J 5 bases; nucleotides not matched to a gene: 3. The length of the CDR3 is 11 residues. CDR3 residues: CSVGQVYGYTF. The CDR3, as DNA: TGCAGCGTAGGACAGGTGTATGGCTACACCTTC. The full variable domain, completed using reference TRBV29-1 and TRBJ1-2, is SAVISQKPSRDICQRGTSLTIQCQVDSQVTMMFWYRQQPGQSLTLIATANQGSEATYESGFVIDKFPISRPNLTFSTLTVSNMSPEDSSIYLCSVGQVYGYTFGSGTRLTVV.

The chain employs TRBV5-4 and TRBJ2-7; TRBD2 is a possible D gene (6 bases). V was pared by 1 base and J by 3 bases, with 11 bases between. The CDR3 is 14 amino acids. The germline gives CDR1 SGHNT, CDR2 YYREEE (reference sequence). CDR3 sequence reads: CASSLSAGGYEQYF. The CDR3 region has the DNA TGTGCCAGCAGCTTGTCTGCCGGGGGCTACGAGCAGTACTTC.

The chain employs TRBV11-2 and TRBJ2-5; 8 positions agree with TRBD2. The assigned J gene may be wrong: the sequence end matches TRBJ2-7 better. The CDR3 runs to 15 residues. The germline V gene has CDR1 SGHAT and CDR2 FQNNGV. CDR3 loop: CASSLYPGGPDEQYF. The DNA of the CDR3 is TGTGCCAGCAGCTTATACCCGGGAGGGCCCGACGAGCAGTACTTC.

V is TRBV10-1 and J is TRBJ2-1, with unresolved D. V was pared by 6 bases and J by 1 base, with 4 bases between. The CDR3 totals 12 residues. Per the germline V gene, CDR1 is WNHNN and CDR2 is SYGVQD (reference sequence). This CDR3 reads CASRDSYNEQFF. DNA of the CDR3: TGCGCCAGCAGGGATTCCTACAATGAGCAGTTCTTC.

This chain uses TRBV28 with TRBJ2-6; the D gene could be TRBD1 or TRBD2 (5 bases each). CDR3 length equals 15 residues. V was clipped by 7 bases and J by 0 bases, with 10 bases between them. The germline V gene has CDR1 MDHEN and CDR2 SYDVKM. The CDR3 spells CASTNGGSGANVLTF. As DNA, the CDR3 is TGTGCCAGCACCAATGGGGGCTCTGGGGCCAACGTCCTGACTTTC. Using reference TRBV28 and TRBJ2-6 for the parts outside the CDR3, the full variable domain is DVKVTQSSRYLVKRTGEKVFLECVQDMDHENMFWYRQDPGLGLRLIYFSYDVKMKEKGDIPEGYSVSREKKERFSLILESASTNQTSMYLCASTNGGSGANVLTFGAGSRLTVL.

This clone was observed a single time. This sequence joins TRBV30 and TRBJ1-2; perhaps TRBD1 as D (5 bases). Germline CDR1 and CDR2: GTSNPN and SVGIG (reference sequence). The V and J ends lost 4 bases and 5 bases respectively, with 20 bases between them. The CDR3 totals 15 residues. CDR3 loop: CAWKPDLWGTYGYTF. In nucleotides, the CDR3 is TGTGCCTGGAAACCCGACCTGTGGGGGACGTATGGCTACACCTTC.

The table lists this clone with a few counts. V is TRBV10-2 and J is TRBJ2-7, with D possibly being TRBD1 (5 bases). Germline V lookup: CDR1 WSHSY, CDR2 SAAADI. This CDR3 contains 14 residues. The germline V and J ends were trimmed by 11 bases and 7 bases, with 24 bases remaining between them. The CDR3 sequence: CAAASQPRAGEQYF. The CDR3 region has the DNA TGCGCCGCTGCAAGTCAACCCAGAGCAGGGGAGCAGTACTTC.

The chain couples TRBV6-6 to TRBJ2-7; D unresolved. Germline-derived CDR1 and CDR2 are MNHNY and SVGAGI (reference sequence). The V end lost 6 bases, the J end lost 0 bases, and 15 bases lay between the germline ends. The CDR3 runs to 15 residues. The CDR3 DNA reads TGTGCCAGCAGCCTCGAACTAACCTCCTCCTACGAGCAGTACTTC. Translating it yields CASSLELTSSYEQYF.

The chain is built from TRBV5-4 and TRBJ2-2; TRBD2 is a possible D gene (5 bases). The V end lost 4 bases, the J end lost 2 bases, and 12 bases lay between the germline ends. This CDR3 is built from 15 residues. Germline V gene data show CDR1 as SGHNT and CDR2 as YYREEE (reference sequence). In DNA form, the CDR3 reads TGTGCCAGCAGCGGTAGAAGCGGTAACACCGGGGAGCTGTTTTTT. This encodes CASSGRSGNTGELFF.

This chain links TRBV6-1 with TRBJ1-1; D gene ambiguous. V gave up 6 bases and J gave up 3 bases, with 11 bases separating them. Germline CDR1 MNHNS, CDR2 SASEGT. The CDR3 consists of 13 residues. The chain's CDR3 is CASSGWGYTEAFF. The CDR3 DNA reads TGTGCCAGCAGCGGCTGGGGTTACACTGAAGCTTTCTTT.

The V and J genes are TRBV6-5 and TRBJ2-1; TRBD2 aligns across 8 bases. The V and J ends lost 5 bases and 7 bases, in that order; junction bases with no gene match: 10. Germline loops: CDR1 MNHEY, CDR2 SVGAGI. The CDR3 is 15 residues long. CDR3 residues: CASSGRRGGLNEQFF. The DNA of the CDR3 is TGTGCCAGCAGTGGCCGTCGGGGGGGATTGAATGAGCAGTTCTTC.

V gene TRBV7-3 combines with J gene TRBJ2-3; D is possibly TRBD2 (5 bases). V was trimmed by 5 bases and J by 0 bases, leaving 15 bases between them. CDR3 length: 16 amino acids. Germline V gene data show CDR1 as SGHTA and CDR2 as FQGTGA. This chain's CDR3 is CASSPLVRTSTDTQYF. The CDR3 DNA reads TGTGCCAGCAGCCCCCTGGTGCGGACTAGCACAGATACGCAGTATTTT.

This sequence joins TRBV5-4 and TRBJ1-2, with D perhaps TRBD1 (6 bases). V was cut by 4 bases and J by 0 bases, with 16 bases left in between. Germline values: CDR1 SGHNT, CDR2 YYREEE (reference sequence). The CDR3 length is 16 residues. CDR3 sequence (DNA): TGTGCCAGCAGCCCGCTTCTTACAGGGCCTAACTATGGCTACACCTTC. Its protein product is CASSPLLTGPNYGYTF.

The rearrangement links TRBV29-1 to TRBJ2-1; TRBD2 aligns across 7 bases. Trimming cost V 6 bases and J 0 bases; bases outside gene matches: 5. Germline V gene sequence: CDR1 SQVTM, CDR2 ANQGSEA. This CDR3 region has 14 residues. The CDR3 region is CSVGRILSYNEQFF. In nucleotides, the CDR3 is TGCAGCGTCGGGAGGATCCTCTCCTACAATGAGCAGTTCTTC.

V gene TRBV28 combines with J gene TRBJ1-1; unclear D gene. Germline loops: CDR1 MDHEN, CDR2 SYDVKM. Trimming cost V 3 bases and J 0 bases, with 17 bases left between them. There are 17 residues in the CDR3. The CDR3 nucleotides are TGTGCCAGCAGTTTTGGGCCAAGGAGGGTCCTGAACACTGAAGCTTTCTTT. Translated, it gives CASSFGPRRVLNTEAFF.

The chain combines TRBV10-1 with TRBJ2-7; 11 nucleotides agree with TRBD2. Germline assignment: CDR1 WNHNN and CDR2 SYGVQD (reference sequence). CDR3 length: 14 residues. V shed 5 bases and J 4 bases; nucleotides not matched to a gene: 4. For the CDR3, the DNA is TGCGCCAGCAGTACTAGCGGGAGATCTTACGAGCAGTACTTC. It is translated as CASSTSGRSYEQYF.

This chain uses TRBV5-1 with TRBJ2-2; D is ambiguous. Trimming cost V 0 bases and J 5 bases, with 8 bases left between them. The CDR3 loop spans 14 amino acids. From germline, CDR1 is SGHRS and CDR2 YFSETQ. The CDR3, as DNA: TGCGCCAGCAGCTTGGTGAAGGGTACCGGGGAGCTGTTTTTT. Protein product: CASSLVKGTGELFF.

The rearrangement links TRBV28 to TRBJ2-7; D is uncertain. Germline V CDR1 and CDR2: MDHEN, SYDVKM. CDR3 length: 12 amino acids. Trimming removed 4 bases at V and 3 bases at J, with 7 bases between. The CDR3 protein is CASSYWVYEQYF. The CDR3 DNA reads TGTGCCAGCAGTTACTGGGTCTACGAGCAGTACTTC.

This clone was seen once. This chain uses TRBV11-2 with TRBJ2-3, with D possibly being TRBD1 (6 bases). Germline CDR1 SGHAT, CDR2 FQNNGV. The length of the CDR3 is 15 residues. Trimming stripped 5 bases from V and 0 bases from J, with 12 bases between. As DNA, the CDR3 is TGTGCCAGCAGCCGATTTGGACAGAGCACAGATACGCAGTATTTT. Translation: CASSRFGQSTDTQYF.

This sequence joins TRBV6-5 and TRBJ2-3, with D possibly TRBD2 on 5 matching bases. This CDR3 is 14 amino acids long. Germline V gene data show CDR1 as MNHEY and CDR2 as SVGAGI. The ends were cut back, 7 bases at V and 1 base at J, with 12 bases in the middle. CDR3 in amino acids: CASKGGGGTDTQYF. The CDR3 DNA is TGTGCCAGCAAGGGCGGAGGCGGCACAGATACGCAGTATTTT.

DNA for the CDR3: TGTGCCAGTAGTAGCCGGGCCCCGAGGGCGGGAGCCTCCCCCTACGAGCAGTACTTC. This codes for CASSSRAPRAGASPYEQYF. V usage is TRBV19 and J usage is TRBJ2-7, with 7 bases aligning to TRBD2. The CDR3 is 19 residues long. Per the germline V gene, CDR1 is LNHDA and CDR2 is SQIVND (reference sequence). V was pared by 4 bases and J by 2 bases, with 20 bases of the junction left unmatched. Using reference TRBV19 and TRBJ2-7 for the parts outside the CDR3, the full variable domain is DGGITQSPKYLFRKEGQNVTLSCEQNLNHDAMYWYRQDPGQGLRLIYYSQIVNDFQKGDIAEGYSVSREKKESFPLTVTSAQKNPTAFYLCASSSRAPRAGASPYEQYFGPGTRLTVT.

This sequence joins TRBV30 and TRBJ1-6, with D possibly being TRBD1 (5 bases). CDR1 and CDR2 from the germline V gene are GTSNPN and SVGIG (reference sequence). The CDR3 is 15 residues long. V was shortened by 2 bases and J by 5 bases, with 13 bases between the two germline ends. The CDR3 nucleotides are TGTGCCTGGAGTAGGGGAGGGCGGAATAATTCACCCCTCCACTTT. Amino acid sequence: CAWSRGGRNNSPLHF.

This chain links TRBV6-1 with TRBJ1-4; D unresolved. The ends were cut back, 7 bases at V and 0 bases at J, with 9 bases in the middle. Germline CDR1 is MNHNS and CDR2 is SASEGT. This CDR3 spans 14 amino acids. The CDR3 protein is CASKPVATNEKLFF. CDR3 bases: TGTGCCAGCAAGCCGGTGGCAACTAATGAAAAACTGTTTTTT.

The rearrangement joins TRBV7-9 to TRBJ2-3; possible D gene TRBD2, 7 bases. Germline V gives CDR1 SEHNR, CDR2 FQNEAQ (reference sequence). Trimming stripped 2 bases from V and 5 bases from J, with 11 bases between. CDR3 length: 14 amino acids. The CDR3 sequence is CASSLRGAVDTQYF. CDR3 nucleotides: TGTGCCAGCAGCTTACGGGGGGCGGTAGATACGCAGTATTTT.

The chain uses TRBV5-4 and TRBJ2-3; no clear D. CDR3 length: 16 amino acids. The germline V gene encodes CDR1 SGHNT and CDR2 YYREEE (reference sequence). V lost 3 bases and J 1 base, leaving 15 bases between the germline ends. CDR3 DNA sequence: TGTGCCAGCAGCTCCCTGTTGGGCAGCGGCACAGATACGCAGTATTTT. Protein product: CASSSLLGSGTDTQYF.

The genes are TRBV28 and TRBJ1-2, with D perhaps matching TRBD1 (5 bases). This CDR3 comprises 13 residues. V gave up 3 bases and J gave up 6 bases, with 11 bases separating them. Looked up from germline, CDR1 is MDHEN and CDR2 is SYDVKM. The CDR3 sequence: CASSFWAGHGYTF. The CDR3 nucleotides read TGTGCCAGCAGTTTTTGGGCAGGGCATGGCTACACCTTC.

This chain uses TRBV5-4 with TRBJ2-7; tentatively, D is TRBD1 (5 bases). The CDR3 is made up of 17 amino acids. V gave up 0 bases and J gave up 2 bases, with 18 bases separating them. Germline CDR1 SGHNT, CDR2 YYREEE (reference sequence). In DNA, the CDR3 is TGTGCCAGCAGCTTGGGTGTTGGGGCAGGTCCTACCTACGAGCAGTACTTC. It yields the protein CASSLGVGAGPTYEQYF. Using reference TRBV5-4 and TRBJ2-7 for the parts outside the CDR3, the full variable domain is ETGVTQSPTHLIKTRGQQVTLRCSSQSGHNTVSWYQQALGQGPQFIFQYYREEENGRGNFPPRFSGLQFPNYSSELNVNALELDDSALYLCASSLGVGAGPTYEQYFGPGTRLTVT.